This entry lists 27 T cell receptor beta chains sequenced from one sample in a study of monozygotic twins with inflammatory bowel disease. TCRdb re-called the 5' RACE reads and catalogs CDR3 proteins one per entry, DNA excluded. Its clone listing holds 300,000 to 400,000 distinct CDR3 sequences. The sample was blood. These receptors originate from a human donor with ulcerative colitis or Crohn's disease, or a healthy co-twin of an affected twin (not recorded which).

The chain has TRBV30 and TRBJ2-3; TCRdb designates TRBD1, a call that cannot be tested without DNA. Germline V lookup: CDR1 GTSNPN, CDR2 SVGIG (reference sequence). The CDR3 runs to 14 residues. CDR3 loop: CAWIEGDPTDTQYF. The full variable domain, in which reference TRBV30 and TRBJ2-3 provide the parts outside the CDR3, is SQTIHQWPATLVQPVGSPLSLECTVEGTSNPNLYWYRQAAGRGLQLLFYSVGIGQISSEVPQNLSASRPQDRQFILSSKKLLLSDSGFYLCAWIEGDPTDTQYFGPGTRLTVL.

CDR3 region: CASSRRRGGRYSTDTQYF. The chain employs TRBV3-1 and TRBJ2-3; with no DNA, the TCRdb D assignment of TRBD2 cannot be verified. This CDR3 contains 18 residues. Looked up from germline, CDR1 is LGHDT and CDR2 is YNNKEL (reference sequence).

J is TRBJ2-2 and V is TRBV5-5; TCRdb's D call, TRBD1, is unchecked because there is no DNA. CDR1 SGHKS and CDR2 YYEKEE come from the germline V gene (reference sequence). CDR3 length: 16 residues. CDR3 sequence reads: CASSTGQGLNTGELFF. The whole variable domain, remainder taken from reference TRBV5-5 and TRBJ2-2, is DAGVTQSPTHLIKTRGQQVTLRCSPISGHKSVSWYQQVLGQGPQFIFQYYEKEERGRGNFPDRFSARQFPNYSSELNVNALLLGDSALYLCASSTGQGLNTGELFFGEGSRLTVL.

J is TRBJ2-5 and V is TRBV6-5; TCRdb lists TRBD1, though no DNA is available to test this call. The CDR3 runs to 18 residues. The V gene's germline CDR1 is MNHEY and CDR2 SVGAGI. The CDR3 here is CASSYSNRNRGSQETQYF.

This chain connects TRBV18 to TRBJ1-1; without DNA, the TCRdb call of TRBD1 cannot be checked. The CDR3 totals 15 residues. Looked up from germline, CDR1 is KGHSH and CDR2 is LQKENI. The CDR3 sequence is CASSPKSQQDTEAFF. The full variable domain, its missing parts supplied by reference TRBV18 and TRBJ1-1, is NAGVMQNPRHLVRRRGQEARLRCSPMKGHSHVYWYRQLPEEGLKFMVYLQKENIIDESGMPKERFSAEFPKEGPSILRIQQVVRGDSAAYFCASSPKSQQDTEAFFGQGTRLTVV.

V gene TRBV7-2 combines with J gene TRBJ2-5; the TCRdb call, TRBD2, lacks DNA for checking. Per the germline V gene, CDR1 is SGHTA and CDR2 is FQGNSA. This CDR3 is built from 15 residues. CDR3 sequence reads: CASSLRGLVSETQYF.

The CDR3 sequence is CASSGKTGTTGELFF. The V gene is TRBV27, the J gene TRBJ2-2; TCRdb's assignment of TRBD1 cannot be checked, as there is no DNA. Germline V gene lookup returns CDR1 MNHEY and CDR2 SMNVEV (reference sequence). CDR3 size: 15 residues.

The chain uses TRBV20-1 and TRBJ2-1. The germline CDR1 and CDR2 sequences are DFQATT and SNEGSKA (reference sequence). This CDR3 is 14 amino acids long. CDR3 sequence reads: CSAKNRGSYNEQFF.

V is TRBV11-3 and J is TRBJ2-3; TCRdb selects TRBD1, and the lack of DNA leaves this call unchecked. Germline V lookup: CDR1 SGHNT, CDR2 YENEEA. This CDR3 region has 13 residues. CDR3 region: CASSRQASDTQYF.

This rearrangement joins TRBV12-3 or TRBV12-4 to TRBJ2-1; the D call of TRBD1 rests on TCRdb alone, since no DNA is present to check it. This CDR3 has 12 residues. CDR3 residues: CASSSHQGFRFF.

The J gene is TRBJ2-3, the V gene TRBV4-2; lacking DNA, the TRBD1 call made by TCRdb goes unchecked. Germline-derived CDR1 and CDR2 are LGHNA and YNFKEQ. The CDR3 spans 17 residues. The CDR3 here is CASSQALGGTYADTQYF.

The J gene is TRBJ2-5, the V gene TRBV3-1; there is no DNA to check the TCRdb D call of TRBD1. Germline values: CDR1 LGHDT, CDR2 YNNKEL (reference sequence). The CDR3 is made up of 14 amino acids. The CDR3 loop reads CASSPGGYQETQYF.

The J gene is TRBJ1-1, the V gene TRBV5-1; the TCRdb call, TRBD1, lacks DNA for checking. The CDR3 totals 14 residues. Germline CDR1 and CDR2: SGHRS and YFSETQ. CDR3 in amino acids: CASSLGPGASEAFF.

The rearrangement uses TRBV7-9 and TRBJ1-1. The CDR3 consists of 14 residues. CDR1 is SEHNR and CDR2 is FQNEAQ in the germline V gene (reference sequence). The CDR3 sequence: CASSLSNRNSEAFF.

This chain connects TRBV28 to TRBJ2-7; absent DNA, TCRdb's TRBD1 call cannot be checked. This CDR3 comprises 14 residues. The V gene's germline CDR1 is MDHEN and CDR2 SYDVKM. CDR3: CASRRRDLSYEQYF.

The chain links TRBV5-1 to TRBJ2-3; TCRdb's D call of TRBD1 is untestable without DNA. The CDR3 spans 15 residues. From germline, CDR1 is SGHRS and CDR2 YFSETQ. CDR3 amino acids: CASSAGGFSTDTQYF. Combining the CDR3 with reference TRBV5-1 and TRBJ2-3 gives the whole variable domain KAGVTQTPRYLIKTRGQQVTLSCSPISGHRSVSWYQQTPGQGLQFLFEYFSETQRNKGNFPGRFSGRQFSNSRSEMNVSTLELGDSALYLCASSAGGFSTDTQYFGPGTRLTVL.

This sequence joins TRBV4-3 and TRBJ2-1. The CDR3 has 15 amino acids. Per the germline V gene, CDR1 is LGHNA and CDR2 is YSLEER. The CDR3 reads CASSQAVFSYNEQFF.

The chain joins TRBV20-1 to TRBJ1-2; the D gene TCRdb calls, TRBD1, cannot be checked with no DNA. CDR1 is DFQATT and CDR2 is SNEGSKA in the germline V gene (reference sequence). The CDR3 spans 16 residues. CDR3 residues: CSARAGQNPGSYGYTF.

V is TRBV7-2 and J is TRBJ2-4; TCRdb's assignment of TRBD2 cannot be checked, as there is no DNA. This CDR3 is built from 15 residues. Germline V gene data show CDR1 as SGHTA and CDR2 as FQGNSA. This CDR3 reads CASSFGGLTKNIQYF.

V is TRBV20-1 and J is TRBJ2-1. The CDR3 has 12 amino acids. Germline CDR1 DFQATT, CDR2 SNEGSKA (reference sequence). CDR3 loop: CSARDDSAEQFF.

The genes are TRBV6-5 and TRBJ2-7; there is no DNA to check the TCRdb D call of TRBD2. CDR1 is MNHEY, CDR2 SVGAGI, per germline. This CDR3 has 14 residues. The CDR3 loop is CASSYVYRESEQYF.

The chain links TRBV20-1 to TRBJ1-2; as DNA is missing, the TRBD1 call by TCRdb cannot be tested. The germline gives CDR1 DFQATT, CDR2 SNEGSKA (reference sequence). The length of the CDR3 is 12 residues. The CDR3 here is CSASDRGNGYTF.

The V and J genes are TRBV7-6 and TRBJ2-5; the TCRdb D gene call, TRBD2, has no DNA to confirm it. The V gene's germline CDR1 is SGHVS and CDR2 FNYEAQ. This CDR3 is built from 17 residues. The CDR3 loop is CASSLGTGGEYQETQYF.

The chain uses TRBV7-2 and TRBJ1-2; TCRdb names TRBD1, which stays unverified in the absence of DNA. CDR1 and CDR2 from the germline V gene are SGHTA and FQGNSA. CDR3 length equals 15 residues. This CDR3 is CASSKRQGANYGYTF.

The chain links TRBV4-1 to TRBJ2-3; TCRdb reports TRBD2, a call that lacks DNA to check it against. This CDR3 contains 17 residues. Germline V gives CDR1 MGHRA, CDR2 YSYEKL. The chain's CDR3 is CASSQGRQGRAGDTQYF.

The chain carries TRBV3-1 and TRBJ1-2. The germline V gene encodes CDR1 LGHDT and CDR2 YNNKEL (reference sequence). CDR3 length: 12 amino acids. The CDR3 spells CASSDSGYGYTF. Filled out from reference TRBV3-1 and TRBJ1-2, the complete variable domain reads DTAVSQTPKYLVTQMGNDKSIKCEQNLGHDTMYWYKQDSKKFLKIMFSYNNKELIINETVPNRFSPKSPDKAHLNLHINSLELGDSAVYFCASSDSGYGYTFGSGTRLTVV.

The chain recombines TRBV6-5 with TRBJ2-7; without DNA, the TCRdb call of TRBD1 cannot be checked. This CDR3 has 14 residues. Germline assignment: CDR1 MNHEY and CDR2 SVGAGI. The CDR3 loop is CASSYQGRGYEQYF.